This T cell receptor beta chain was captured by sequencing in a study of cytomegalovirus exposure and HLA in healthy donors. Points on this clone: Its antigen is unknown.

Whole-study results and caveats: According to reports, the classifier identified cytomegalovirus status with high specificity and sensitivity. Only CMV serostatus was available as immune exposure information.

The CDR3 covers 16 residues. The germline V gene encodes CDR1 SNHLY and CDR2 FYNNEI. V was pared by 3 bases and J by 1 base, with 5 bases of the junction left unmatched. The PCR used 60 Vbeta and 13 Jbeta primers. Only in-frame clones appear in the TCRdb table, and some are missing; sequencing was by immunoSEQ multiplex PCR. The sample consists of roughly 150,000 clones, approximately 83% of them appearing once. The receptor was isolated from a boy aged 2 to 9 in good health and CMV-seronegative. The chain employs TRBV2 and TRBJ2-5, with 10 bases fitting TRBD2. The source material was PBMCs. The CDR3 sequence: CASSEGLAGVQETQYF. CDR3 sequence (DNA): TGTGCCAGCAGTGAGGGGCTAGCGGGGGTCCAAGAGACCCAGTACTTC. The entire variable domain, with the rest obtained from reference TRBV2 and TRBJ2-5, is as follows: EPEVTQTPSHQVTQMGQEVILRCVPISNHLYFYWYRQILGQKVEFLVSFYNNEISEKSEIFDDQFSVERPDGSNFTLKIRSTKLEDSAMYFCASSEGLAGVQETQYFGPGTRLLVL.